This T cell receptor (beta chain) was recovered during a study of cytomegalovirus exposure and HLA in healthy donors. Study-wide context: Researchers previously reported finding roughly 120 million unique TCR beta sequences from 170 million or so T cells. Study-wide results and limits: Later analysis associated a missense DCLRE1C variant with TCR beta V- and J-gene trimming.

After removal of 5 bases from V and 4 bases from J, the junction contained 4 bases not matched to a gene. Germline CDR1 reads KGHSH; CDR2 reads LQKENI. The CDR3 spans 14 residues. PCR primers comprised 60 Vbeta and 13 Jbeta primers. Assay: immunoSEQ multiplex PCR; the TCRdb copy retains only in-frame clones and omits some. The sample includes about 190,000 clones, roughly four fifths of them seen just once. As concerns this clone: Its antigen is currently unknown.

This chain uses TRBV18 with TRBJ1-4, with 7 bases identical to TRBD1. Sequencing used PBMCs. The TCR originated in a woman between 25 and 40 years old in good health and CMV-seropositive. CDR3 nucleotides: TGTGCCAGCTCAAGAGGGGACAGTAATGAAAAACTGTTTTTT. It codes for CASSRGDSNEKLFF.